This T cell receptor (beta chain) was captured in a study of cytomegalovirus exposure and HLA in healthy donors listed by TCRdb under 2017. Study-wide context: According to a later analysis, one platform produced both the 110 or so validation repertoires and the 666 repertoires of the first cohort. In addition to the first cohort of 666 subjects, a separate validation cohort of over 90 different subjects was used. High-throughput TCR immunosequencing, statistical association of individual TCRs with disease status, and machine learning were combined to predict cytomegalovirus infection status. The study aimed to test whether signatures of past pathogen exposure could be identified by cataloging public T cell receptors.

Library preparation used the immunoSEQ multiplex PCR assay. In the authors' own workflow: A statistical classification framework was developed to diagnose cytomegalovirus status using the catalog of TCR beta chain sequences. In its TCRdb copy, this immuneACCESS table keeps in-frame sequences only and misses some clones. Where compared with another copy, unresolved V genes explain less than half of these, and the others have no known cause. V and J calls plus clone size are reproduced from that table; the DNA served to infer D and trimming. Counted in this sample were some 330,000 clones; approximately 90% of them appeared once. 0.65% to 0.85% of the sample lies in the top ten. With respect to this clone: It lacks a known antigen. No qualities accompany the bases; no much larger clone lies one base away.

Broader findings and caveats from the paper: Most TCR sequences were seen in very few donors, while some public TCRs were found in many individuals. It was suggested by the authors that the approach could potentially be generalized to other disease states and immunological phenotypes. Subsequent analysis determined that TCRs grouped into clusters in the first cohort also showed a tendency toward co-occurrence across the 130 or so validation repertoires, and 85% to 95% of cluster scores exceeded 0. The study gave a list of some 150 TCR beta chains associated with cytomegalovirus. In vitro tests confirmed that a few of the cytomegalovirus-associated TCR beta chains recognize cytomegalovirus antigens. The classifier was reported to diagnose cytomegalovirus status with high specificity and sensitivity in both the original and validation cohorts. The validation cohort had no HLA typing available for a later analysis, so co-occurrence within that cohort was assessed over all 120 repertoires.

The donors belonged to the validation cohort of around 130 subjects, which was separate from the 666-subject first cohort. The sequence was obtained from a young woman in good health and CMV-seronegative. The sample taken for sequencing was PBMCs.

CDR3 sequence: CASSEALDAVSYEQYF. The nucleotide sequence reads TGTGCCAGCAGTGAAGCCCTAGACGCGGTTTCCTACGAGCAGTACTTC. Recombination joined TRBV2 with TRBJ2-7; too little of a D gene remains to name it. Spanning cysteine to phenylalanine, the CDR3 consists of 16 amino acids. The CDR3 DNA has 48 bases and is translated from base 1. Trimming at the junction amounts to 0 bases on V and 1 base on J, and the germline ends lie 13 bases apart. CDR1 is given as SNHLY and CDR2 as FYNNEI, both from the germline V gene. This CDR3, with the reference TRBV2 and TRBJ2-7 proteins standing in past its ends, gives the full variable domain EPEVTQTPSHQVTQMGQEVILRCVPISNHLYFYWYRQILGQKVEFLVSFYNNEISEKSEIFDDQFSVERPDGSNFTLKIRSTKLEDSAMYFCASSEALDAVSYEQYFGPGTRLTVT.